Following are 16 T cell receptor beta chains from one sample sequenced in a study of T cells after yellow fever vaccination. TCRdb processed the 5' RACE reads anew with MiXCR; each CDR3 protein has one entry. The sample has hundreds of thousands of distinct CDR3 sequences, roughly 13% seen once. This sample comprised PBMCs, obtained on the day of the yellow fever booster vaccination. The receptors stem from a young man who received the YFV17D yellow fever vaccine.

The chain is built from TRBV10-3 and TRBJ2-7, with 7 bases lining up with TRBD1. This CDR3 region has 14 residues. Per germline, CDR1 ENHRY and CDR2 SYGVKD. V lost 10 bases and J lost 0; bases outside the gene matches: 9. The CDR3 DNA reads as TGTGCCAGCGCAGAGGGGGCGAGCTCCTACGAGCAGTACTTC. The encoded protein is CASAEGASSYEQYF.

This clonotype was seen a few times. The chain carries TRBV6-1 and TRBJ1-2; D gene ambiguous. The V and J ends lost 6 bases and 2 bases respectively, with 13 bases between them. Germline values: CDR1 MNHNS, CDR2 SASEGT. CDR3 length: 14 amino acids. CDR3 amino acids: CASSPLGGNYGYTF. CDR3 bases: TGTGCCAGCAGCCCCTTAGGAGGGAACTATGGCTACACCTTC.

The chain combines TRBV11-1 with TRBJ2-1, with 8 nucleotides matching TRBD1. V lost 5 bases to trimming and J lost 0 bases; unmatched junction nucleotides: 12. Germline CDR1 is SGHAT and CDR2 is FQDESV (reference sequence). This CDR3 is built from 18 residues. DNA of the CDR3: TGTGCCAGCAGCCACTGGACAGGGCGAACGAGCTCCTACAATGAGCAGTTCTTC. Protein product: CASSHWTGRTSSYNEQFF.

This clonotype was observed a few times. The chain employs TRBV12-3 or TRBV12-4 and TRBJ1-4; 9 bases agree with TRBD1. Unmatched junction bases numbered 3, after V lost 5 bases and J lost 5 bases. The CDR3 consists of 14 residues. CDR3 region: CASSVQGANEKLFF. The CDR3 DNA sequence: TGTGCCAGCAGTGTACAGGGGGCGAATGAAAAACTGTTTTTT.

This clonotype was detected only a few times. V gene TRBV6-5 combines with J gene TRBJ2-1; the D gene is possibly TRBD2 (5 bases). The CDR3 totals 16 residues. The V and J ends lost 0 bases and 2 bases respectively, with 11 bases between them. Germline V lookup: CDR1 MNHEY, CDR2 SVGAGI. The CDR3: CASSYSASGPYNEQFF. The CDR3 DNA reads as TGTGCCAGCAGTTACTCGGCGAGCGGCCCCTACAATGAGCAGTTCTTC.

The chain has TRBV28 and TRBJ2-2; tentative D call: TRBD1 (6 bases). The germline CDR1 and CDR2 sequences are MDHEN and SYDVKM. The CDR3 loop spans 15 amino acids. The germline V and J ends were trimmed by 4 bases and 2 bases, with 11 bases remaining between them. CDR3 amino acids: CASSSTGQNTGELFF. The CDR3 DNA reads as TGTGCCAGCAGTTCTACGGGACAAAACACCGGGGAGCTGTTTTTT.

This clonotype has just a few counts. The V and J genes are TRBV4-3 and TRBJ2-2; 7 positions match TRBD2. The CDR3 is 16 amino acids. Per the germline V gene, CDR1 is LGHNA and CDR2 is YSLEER. V was clipped by 1 base and J by 4 bases; unmatched bases: 6. The CDR3 reads CASSQGLAVITGELFF. The CDR3 nucleotides read TGCGCCAGCAGCCAAGGTCTAGCGGTTATCACCGGGGAGCTGTTTTTT.

This clonotype has just a few counts. The CDR3 DNA is TGTGCCAGCAGTTACCGTCTCAGATTCACTGAAGCTTTCTTT. It yields the protein CASSYRLRFTEAFF. The V call is TRBV6-2 or TRBV6-3, the J call TRBJ1-1; no clear D. Germline values: CDR1 MNHEY, CDR2 SVGEGT. CDR3 length: 14 amino acids. Trimming shortened V by 2 bases and J by 4 bases, and 11 bases separated the two germline ends.

This rearrangement joins TRBV14 to TRBJ2-1; D is perhaps TRBD2 (6 bases). V lost 1 base and J lost 12, with 13 bases in between. Per the germline V gene, CDR1 is SGHDN and CDR2 is FVKESK. This CDR3 spans 13 amino acids. The CDR3 sequence: CASSQARTGVQFF. The CDR3 DNA follows: TGTGCCAGCAGCCAAGCTAGGACGGGGGTGCAGTTCTTC.

This clonotype has a handful of counts. The chain has TRBV7-2 and TRBJ2-7; 12 bases agree with TRBD2. The CDR3 runs to 14 residues. V lost 5 bases to trimming and J lost 6 bases; unmatched junction nucleotides: 5. In germline, CDR1 is SGHTA, CDR2 FQGNSA. The CDR3, as DNA: TGTGCCAGCAGCACGGGACTAGCGGGTGGCGAGCAGTACTTC. It encodes CASSTGLAGGEQYF. Full variable domain (outside the CDR3, taken from reference TRBV7-2 and TRBJ2-7): GAGVSQSPSNKVTEKGKDVELRCDPISGHTALYWYRQSLGQGLEFLIYFQGNSAPDKSGLPSDRFSAERTGGSVSTLTIQRTQQEDSAVYLCASSTGLAGGEQYFGPGTRLTVT.

This clonotype was seen more than once but under ten times. The chain is built from TRBV6-2 or TRBV6-3 and TRBJ1-5; D might be TRBD1 (5 bases). This CDR3 region has 17 residues. The germline CDR1 and CDR2 sequences are MNHEY and SVGEGT. The V gene lost 6 bases and the J gene lost 4 bases, with 22 bases spanning the gap. The CDR3 loop is CASSARDQPRWNQPQHF. CDR3 nucleotide sequence: TGTGCCAGCAGCGCAAGGGACCAGCCTAGATGGAATCAGCCCCAGCATTTT.

This clonotype occurred a few times. The chain combines TRBV7-9 with TRBJ1-1; D is unclear. Germline V lookup: CDR1 SEHNR, CDR2 FQNEAQ (reference sequence). This CDR3 is built from 15 residues. V lost 8 bases and J lost 1, with 17 bases in between. The CDR3 spells CASAMLVRENTEAFF. The CDR3 nucleotides are TGTGCCAGCGCGATGTTGGTCCGAGAGAACACTGAAGCTTTCTTT.

The J gene is TRBJ2-7, the V gene TRBV7-2; 11 bases fit TRBD2. CDR3 length: 17 amino acids. CDR1 and CDR2 (germline): SGHTA, FQGNSA. J was trimmed by 2 bases and V by 5 bases; bases with no gene match: 11. The CDR3 DNA is TGTGCCAGCAGCCTCACCTCACTAGCGGGAGTAGCCTACGAGCAGTACTTC. The encoded protein is CASSLTSLAGVAYEQYF.

V and J are TRBV6-1 and TRBJ1-5, with TRBD1 identical over 10 bases. The CDR3 runs to 14 residues. Looked up from germline, CDR1 is MNHNS and CDR2 is SASEGT. Losses at the gene ends were 6 bases for V and 7 bases for J; bases not matched to a gene: 6. CDR3 amino acids: CASSRDRGQQPQHF. In DNA form, the CDR3 reads TGTGCCAGCAGCCGCGACAGGGGGCAACAGCCCCAGCATTTT.

The J gene is TRBJ1-4, the V gene TRBV20-1, with D possibly being TRBD1 (5 bases). This CDR3 contains 13 residues. V was clipped by 0 bases and J by 8 bases, with 10 bases between them. The germline V gene has CDR1 DFQATT and CDR2 SNEGSKA (reference sequence). The CDR3 DNA reads as TGCAGTGCTAGAGAATCAGGGAGGGAAAAACTGTTTTTT. This translates into CSARESGREKLFF.

The chain uses TRBV19 and TRBJ2-3, with D tentatively TRBD1 or TRBD2 (5 bases each). The V gene lost 2 bases and the J gene lost 5 bases, with 20 bases spanning the gap. CDR1 and CDR2 (germline): LNHDA, SQIVND (reference sequence). This CDR3 is 17 amino acids long. The DNA of the CDR3 is TGTGCCAGTAGTATACCCTTCTCGGGACCGGGGATAGATACGCAGTATTTT. Translation gives CASSIPFSGPGIDTQYF.